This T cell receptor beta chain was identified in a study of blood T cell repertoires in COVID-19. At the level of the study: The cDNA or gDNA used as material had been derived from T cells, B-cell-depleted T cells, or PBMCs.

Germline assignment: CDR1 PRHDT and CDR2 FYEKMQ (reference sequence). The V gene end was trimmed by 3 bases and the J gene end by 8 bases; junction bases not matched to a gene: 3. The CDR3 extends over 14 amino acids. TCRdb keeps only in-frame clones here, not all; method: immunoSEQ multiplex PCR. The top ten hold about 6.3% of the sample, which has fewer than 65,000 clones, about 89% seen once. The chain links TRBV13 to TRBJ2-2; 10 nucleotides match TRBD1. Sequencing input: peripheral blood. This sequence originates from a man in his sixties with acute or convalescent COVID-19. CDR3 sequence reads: CASSFGQGVGELFF. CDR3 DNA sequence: TGTGCCAGCAGCTTCGGACAGGGGGTAGGGGAGCTGTTTTTT.